Listed below are T cell receptor beta chains from one sample, sequenced in a study of shared clonotypes between healthy human individuals. The assay was immunoSEQ multiplex PCR, and TCRdb's table has in-frame clones only and misses some. The table has 2 million to 3 million clones, roughly 93% seen once. The sample comprised naive CD4+ T cells from PBMCs. Receptors originate from a man between 18 and 35 years old in good health. Some clones in this sample may be carry-over from other donors' samples. CDR3s include the opening cysteine and the closing phenylalanine or tryptophan.

V	J	CDR3
TRBV28	TRBJ1-2	CASARGEGYGYTF
TRBV5-1	TRBJ2-2	CASRQGSGTGELFF
TRBV5-1	TRBJ1-1	CASTTDSPGRTEAFF
TRBV11-2	TRBJ2-7	CASSLERGVDEQYF
TRBV28	TRBJ2-1	CASSPPSGSPDGNEQFF
TRBV11-2	TRBJ2-3	CASSHPGERVYTDTQYF
TRBV18	TRBJ2-3	CASSPLDSPDGDTQYF
TRBV7-2	-	CASSRRLAGDSYEQYF
TRBV18	TRBJ1-2	CASSPRGGEAYGYTF
TRBV5-1	TRBJ2-7	CASSFSGRNYEQYF
TRBV7-6	TRBJ2-2	CASSLALYTGELFF
TRBV9	TRBJ2-4	CASSVVGSWGGNIQYF
TRBV5-1	TRBJ2-1	CASSETGTYNEQFF
TRBV19	TRBJ1-3	CASSIDGSSGNTIYF
TRBV27	TRBJ1-1	CASSYRDGLMNTEAFF
TRBV5-1	TRBJ2-7	CASSLGTGGIYEQYF
TRBV6-6	TRBJ1-2	CASRDGQGARGYTF
TRBV6-1	TRBJ2-1	CASTQYNEQFF
TRBV30	TRBJ2-1	CAWSHGLGDEQFF
TRBV2	TRBJ2-5	CAGSPGTVHQETQYF
TRBV7-9	TRBJ2-3	CASSLESGTAQYF
TRBV5-1	TRBJ2-3	CASSPGQGRTDTQYF
TRBV25-1	TRBJ2-5	CASSESAGYQETQYF
TRBV7-2	TRBJ2-7	CASSGRQGTSPYF
TRBV7-2	TRBJ2-7	CASSSGILPYEQYF
TRBV27	TRBJ2-1	CASSLWGGAGYNEQFF
TRBV9	TRBJ2-1	CASSVGVTEQFF
TRBV6-5	TRBJ1-5	CASRAGATGNQPQHF
TRBV5-4	TRBJ2-2	CASSVTVYTSGAGELFF
TRBV25-1	TRBJ1-5	CASSGNRPQGPQHF
TRBV10-3	TRBJ2-2	CAISDTLGRENTGELFF
TRBV10-3	TRBJ1-2	CAISESLGPFLGGYTF
TRBV5-6	TRBJ2-1	CASSLWGRSSYNEQFF
TRBV5-1	TRBJ1-4	CASSSRSGAFNEKLFF
TRBV30	TRBJ1-1	CAWSGKRGGIGTEAFF
TRBV2	TRBJ1-3	CASSIGTAGNTIYF
TRBV7-8	TRBJ2-2	CASSLGGNTGELFF
TRBV6-5	TRBJ1-4	CASSWKGVEKLFF
TRBV10-1	TRBJ2-7	CASGPSGQGPYEQYF
TRBV7-2	TRBJ2-7	CASSLATGTSTPYEQYF